The 19 T cell receptor beta chains below all came from one sample that was sequenced in a study of cytomegalovirus exposure and HLA in healthy donors. The table came from immunoSEQ multiplex PCR; TCRdb's copy has only in-frame clones and leaves some out. Of over 70,000 clones in the sample, 70% to 90% are singletons; the top ten hold 3% to 4.5%. Sequencing was done on a sample of PBMCs. All receptors come from a woman under 30 in good health and CMV-seropositive.

About this clone: Germline and junction disagree at one end, which may indicate a read error. The chain combines TRBV7-7 with TRBJ2-3; 9 bases are a match to TRBD2. Germline loops: CDR1 SSHAT, CDR2 FNYEAQ (reference sequence). There are 16 residues in the CDR3. CDR3 bases: TGTGCTAGCAGCTTAGGTAGCGGGGGAGGCACAGATACGCAGTATTTT. It specifies CASSLGSGGGTDTQYF.

The chain is built from TRBV23-1 and TRBJ1-4, with 9 bases matching TRBD1. TRBV23-1 is flagged as an ORF with uncertain function. This CDR3 region has 18 residues. The J segment lost 6 bases and the V segment lost 0 bases, leaving 11 bases of the junction unmatched. The CDR3 nucleotides are TGCGCCAGCAGTCAATCGAAACAGGGGGCATTGAGGGATGAAAAACTGTTTTTT. Translating it yields CASSQSKQGALRDEKLFF.

V gene TRBV5-6 combines with J gene TRBJ2-1; 8 bases match TRBD1. This CDR3 is 15 amino acids long. With 0 bases clipped from V and 6 bases from J, the junction kept 5 bases outside the gene matches. CDR1 SGHDT and CDR2 YYEEEE come from the germline V gene. CDR3 loop: CASSLGQGTGNEQFF. In DNA form, the CDR3 reads TGTGCCAGCAGCTTGGGACAGGGGACGGGCAATGAGCAGTTCTTC.

V and J are TRBV10-3 and TRBJ1-3; TRBD1 is a possible D gene (6 bases). Deletions cut 3 bases from V and 1 base from J, with 13 bases between. From germline, CDR1 is ENHRY and CDR2 SYGVKD. The CDR3 sequence is 16 residues long. CDR3 sequence reads: CAISDRTAFSGNTIYF. CDR3 nucleotide sequence: TGTGCCATCAGTGACCGGACAGCTTTTTCTGGAAACACCATATATTTT.

In this sample, this clone turned up once. The V call is TRBV6-1, the J call TRBJ2-1; 10 bases are shared with TRBD2. The CDR3 sequence is 15 residues long. Germline V gene sequence: CDR1 MNHNS, CDR2 SASEGT. V gave up 6 bases and J gave up 1 base; unmatched junction bases: 3. The DNA for the CDR3 is TGTGCCAGCAGCACACTAGCGGGATCCTACAATGAGCAGTTCTTC. It translates to CASSTLAGSYNEQFF.

This chain connects TRBV6-1 to TRBJ2-3; 9 positions match TRBD2. V was pared by 8 bases and J by 4 bases, with 7 bases of the junction left unmatched. There are 14 residues in the CDR3. Germline V CDR1 and CDR2: MNHNS, SASEGT. In nucleotides, the CDR3 is TGTGCCAGCCGGGGCGGGGGGGGATCAGATACGCAGTATTTT. Protein: CASRGGGGSDTQYF.

Comments on this clone: A far larger clone is off by one base, so a read error is likely. The chain uses TRBV4-2 and TRBJ2-7, with 8 bases that match TRBD1. This CDR3 has 16 amino acids. The trim removed 1 base at V and 5 bases at J, leaving 10 bases unmatched. Germline loops: CDR1 LGHNA, CDR2 YNFKEQ. The chain's CDR3 is CASSQVLRGRVDEQYF. CDR3 in DNA: TGTGCCAGCAGCCAAGTTCTCAGGGGGCGGGTCGACGAGCAGTACTTC.

The rearrangement links TRBV29-1 to TRBJ2-1; maybe TRBD2 (5 bases). The V and J ends lost 3 bases and 1 base respectively, with 10 bases between them. The germline gives CDR1 SQVTM, CDR2 ANQGSEA. The CDR3 is 14 residues long. This CDR3 reads CSVDREVSYNEQFF. In DNA, the CDR3 is TGCAGCGTTGACCGGGAAGTATCCTACAATGAGCAGTTCTTC.

This chain connects TRBV2 to TRBJ1-3; D is possibly TRBD1 (6 bases). Germline loops: CDR1 SNHLY, CDR2 FYNNEI. Trimming cost V 6 bases and J 0 bases, with 12 bases left between them. CDR3 length: 15 amino acids. CDR3 sequence: CASRKQGYSGNTIYF. The DNA for the CDR3 is TGTGCCAGCAGAAAACAGGGTTACTCTGGAAACACCATATATTTT.

The chain joins TRBV13 to TRBJ2-7; TRBD1 is a possible D gene (6 bases). This CDR3 contains 13 residues. The germline CDR1 and CDR2 sequences are PRHDT and FYEKMQ (reference sequence). V was clipped by 4 bases and J by 4 bases, with 11 bases between them. The CDR3 DNA follows: TGTGCCAGCAGCTCGACACAGGGATACGAGCAGTACTTC. Encoded protein: CASSSTQGYEQYF.

V and J are TRBV7-9 and TRBJ2-5; D perhaps matches TRBD1 (7 bases). This CDR3 contains 15 residues. Germline CDR1 reads SEHNR; CDR2 reads FQNEAQ (reference sequence). Trimming removed 5 bases at V and 3 bases at J, with 16 bases between. Written as DNA, the CDR3 is TGTGCCAGCAGCGAACAGGGGCGGGGTGAAGAGACCCAGTACTTC. Amino acid sequence: CASSEQGRGEETQYF.

This chain links TRBV9 with TRBJ2-1, with a possible D match to TRBD2 (6 bases). The CDR3 extends over 13 amino acids. Trimming left V 8 bases short and J 10 bases short, with 19 bases between. The germline V gene has CDR1 SGDLS and CDR2 YYNGEE. Here the CDR3 DNA reads TGTGCCAGGGGACTTTTTCCCCGCCTCGAGCAGTTCTTC. It yields the protein CARGLFPRLEQFF.

The V gene is TRBV28, the J gene TRBJ2-3, with no clear D. Deletions cut 3 bases from V and 1 base from J, with 8 bases between. The CDR3 loop spans 14 amino acids. From germline, CDR1 is MDHEN and CDR2 SYDVKM. CDR3 bases: TGTGCCAGCAGTTTCCTCCAGGGCACAGATACGCAGTATTTT. It specifies CASSFLQGTDTQYF.

The genes are TRBV28 and TRBJ2-3; TRBD2 might be the D (6 bases). Germline V lookup: CDR1 MDHEN, CDR2 SYDVKM. Trimming pared 8 bases from V and 2 bases from J, leaving 17 bases between. The CDR3 consists of 15 residues. CDR3 nucleotides: TGTGCCAGCGGGACTCAAACGGGGATCACAGATACGCAGTATTTT. It is translated as CASGTQTGITDTQYF.

This clone was seen only once. The chain has TRBV6-1 and TRBJ2-7; D is perhaps TRBD2 (5 bases). The CDR3 has 11 residues. Trimming stripped 8 bases from V and 3 bases from J, with 8 bases between. Germline V lookup: CDR1 MNHNS, CDR2 SASEGT. The CDR3 reads CASCGLYEQYF. The CDR3 DNA sequence: TGTGCCAGCTGCGGGCTCTACGAGCAGTACTTC.

Points on this clone: A much larger clone differs from this one at a single base, so this may be a read error. V is TRBV6-4 and J is TRBJ2-3; 8 bases map to TRBD1. With V trimmed by 3 bases and J by 1 base, 3 bases remained unmatched. Germline V CDR1 and CDR2: MRHNA, SNTAGT. This CDR3 is 15 amino acids long. The CDR3 here is CASSESTGGTDTQYF. CDR3 in DNA: TGTGCCAGCAGTGAGTCGACAGGGGGCACAGATACGCAGTATTTT.

The gene calls are TRBV4-1 and TRBJ2-5; 9 bases map to TRBD1. CDR3 length: 14 residues. The junction had 3 bases not matched to a gene; V was cut back by 3 bases and J by 4 bases. In germline, CDR1 is MGHRA, CDR2 YSYEKL. The CDR3 bases are TGCGCCAGCAGCCAGGGGACAGGGCGAGAGACCCAGTACTTC. Translation gives CASSQGTGRETQYF.

This clone has only a few counts. The chain has TRBV2 and TRBJ2-1, with 10 bases that match TRBD1. Germline V lookup: CDR1 SNHLY, CDR2 FYNNEI. Trimming removed 8 bases from V and 10 bases from J; junction bases left unmatched: 8. The CDR3 is made up of 13 amino acids. This CDR3 is CASGGQGNGEQFF. CDR3 nucleotide sequence: TGTGCCAGCGGGGGACAGGGGAATGGGGAGCAGTTCTTC.

The rearrangement uses TRBV4-1 and TRBJ2-2; perhaps TRBD1 as D (6 bases). The germline gives CDR1 MGHRA, CDR2 YSYEKL. This CDR3 has 16 residues. The germline V and J ends were trimmed by 2 bases and 1 base, with 11 bases remaining between them. The CDR3 DNA reads as TGCGCCAGCAGCCAATATTGGGGACAGAACACCGGGGAGCTGTTTTTT. Protein: CASSQYWGQNTGELFF.